This TCR beta chain was observed in a study of T cell changes during pregnancy in multiple sclerosis. Here immunoSEQ multiplex PCR was the method, and the copy in TCRdb shows in-frame clones only, minus some. There are nearly 110,000 clones in the sample; roughly nine tenths occur only once, and about 1.6% lies in the top ten. The CDR3 has 14 amino acids. Deletions cut 5 bases from V and 6 bases from J, with 14 bases between. From germline, CDR1 is MNHEY and CDR2 SMNVEV (reference sequence). The receptor was isolated from a female donor with multiple sclerosis, enrolled in a pregnancy study. The chain joins TRBV27 to TRBJ2-1; D remains ambiguous. The sample was peripheral blood, taken before pregnancy. The CDR3 is CASSPQVQANEQFF. CDR3 sequence (DNA): TGTGCCAGCAGTCCCCAGGTCCAGGCCAATGAGCAGTTCTTC.